Reported below is one T cell receptor beta chain. Trimming took 7 bases from V and 15 from J; bases not matched to a gene: 7. Germline assignment: CDR1 SQVTM and CDR2 ANQGSEA. The CDR3 extends over 12 amino acids. The data originate from a study of blood T cell repertoires in COVID-19. Sequencing used immunoSEQ multiplex PCR; TCRdb keeps in-frame clones, though not all of them. The data hold 20,000 to 25,000 clones, with roughly 85% observed a single time. This clonotype originated in a human donor with active COVID-19. The donor label of this sample is uncertain. The V call is TRBV29-1, the J call TRBJ2-1; 15 bases line up with TRBD2. The source material was peripheral blood. The CDR3 region is CSAGLAGGISFF. The CDR3 DNA reads as TGCAGCGCGGGACTAGCGGGAGGAATTTCGTTCTTC.